A single sample gave rise to the 9 T cell receptor beta chains below, sequenced in a study of blood T cells in healthy people across ages. Sample-barcoded 5' priming and a J-beta primer mix drove a second PCR of roughly 6 to 12 cycles. TCRdb reanalysed the 5' RACE reads using MiXCR and keeps one entry per CDR3 protein. The table includes under 850,000 distinct CDR3 sequences, around 36% detected once. Sequenced input: blood. Receptors were obtained from a man in his late teens or twenties in good health.

There are a few counts of this clonotype. The rearrangement joins TRBV5-4 to TRBJ1-1; D possibly corresponds to TRBD1 (5 bases). Germline CDR1 SGHNT, CDR2 YYREEE (reference sequence). The length of the CDR3 is 15 residues. Trimming pared 4 bases from V and 4 bases from J, leaving 17 bases between. The CDR3: CASSTYRRATTEAFF. CDR3 in DNA: TGTGCCAGCAGCACGTACAGGAGGGCTACCACTGAAGCTTTCTTT.

This clonotype occurred many times. The chain carries TRBV29-1 and TRBJ1-2, with TRBD1 identical over 7 bases. The CDR3 loop spans 14 amino acids. V lost 6 bases and J lost 2; bases outside the gene matches: 9. Looked up from germline, CDR1 is SQVTM and CDR2 is ANQGSEA. The DNA for the CDR3 is TGCAGCGTGACCGGAGGACAGGCGAACTATGGCTACACCTTC. Its protein is CSVTGGQANYGYTF.

Regarding this clonotype: At one boundary the junction diverges from the germline segment, which might be a read error. The chain is built from TRBV2 and TRBJ1-5; possible D gene TRBD1, 5 bases. Germline V lookup: CDR1 SNHLY, CDR2 FYNNEI. The CDR3 sequence is 14 residues long. The DNA for the CDR3 is TGTGCCAGCAGTCAAGCCCAGGGTCATCAGCCCCAGCATTTT. This encodes CASSQAQGHQPQHF.

This clonotype was picked up a small number of times. A much larger clone lies one base from this, so it may be a read error. The V gene is TRBV20-1, the J gene TRBJ1-6, with D tentatively TRBD1 (5 bases). Germline V gives CDR1 DFQATT, CDR2 SNEGSKA (reference sequence). CDR3 size: 15 residues. In nucleotides, the CDR3 is TGCAGTGCTAGAGCCTCAGGGACCTATAATTCACCCCCCCACTTT. Its protein is CSARASGTYNSPPHF.

V usage is TRBV29-1 and J usage is TRBJ1-1; D is unclear. This CDR3 comprises 10 residues. Germline CDR1 and CDR2: SQVTM and ANQGSEA. V was clipped by 3 bases and J by 10 bases, with 9 bases between them. CDR3 sequence: CSVENEGAFF. For the CDR3, the DNA is TGCAGCGTTGAGAACGAGGGAGCTTTCTTT.

As DNA, the CDR3 is TGTGCCAGCAGCACAAAGACAATCTATAGCAATCAGCCCCAGCATTTT. Translated: CASSTKTIYSNQPQHF. The V gene is TRBV7-3, the J gene TRBJ1-5; D not certain. CDR3 size: 16 residues. In germline, CDR1 is SGHTA, CDR2 FQGTGA. The V and J ends lost 5 bases and 0 bases respectively, with 14 bases between them. Full variable domain (outside the CDR3, taken from reference TRBV7-3 and TRBJ1-5): GAGVSQTPSNKVTEKGKYVELRCDPISGHTALYWYRQSLGQGPEFLIYFQGTGAADDSGLPNDRFFAVRPEGSVSTLKIQRTERGDSAVYLCASSTKTIYSNQPQHFGDGTRLSIL.

The chain combines TRBV15 with TRBJ1-2; 9 nucleotides align to TRBD1. V dropped 3 bases and J dropped 4; count of bases not matched to a gene: 6. CDR1 is LNHNV, CDR2 YYDKDF, per germline (reference sequence). The CDR3 sequence is 15 residues long. The CDR3 nucleotides read TGTGCCACCAGCAGGGGAGACAGGGGGGGCTATGGCTACACCTTC. The encoded protein is CATSRGDRGGYGYTF.

This clonotype came up a few times. This chain uses TRBV7-2 with TRBJ2-5; D is ambiguous. The CDR3 spans 13 residues. CDR1 is SGHTA and CDR2 is FQGNSA in the germline V gene. Trimming removed 1 base at V and 11 bases at J, with 14 bases between. The CDR3: CASSLEPYNEQYF. The CDR3 DNA reads TGTGCCAGCAGCTTAGAACCGTACAATGAGCAGTACTTC.

Worth noting for this clonotype: This may be a read error, as it is one base from a much larger clone. J is TRBJ2-7 and V is TRBV13; 7 bases are a match to TRBD2. Germline CDR1 and CDR2: PRHDT and FYEKMQ (reference sequence). Unmatched junction bases numbered 13, after V lost 4 bases and J lost 7 bases. The CDR3 loop spans 15 amino acids. CDR3 sequence reads: CASSCPGGGYNEQYF. CDR3 sequence (DNA): TGTGCCAGCAGCTGCCCGGGGGGTGGGTACAATGAGCAGTACTTC.